The 27 T cell receptor beta chains below were found in one sample sequenced in a study of T-cell memory formation after mild COVID-19. TCRdb reprocessed the 5' RACE reads with MiXCR, giving one entry per CDR3 protein. The sample lists 250,000 to 300,000 distinct CDR3 sequences; 8.2% were seen once. The specimen sequenced was PBMCs or a T cell subset sorted from them (not recorded which). The receptors were gathered from a man aged 18 to 29 who had mild COVID-19 (a few samples of this study predate the infection). Cell type and time point are not known.

This clonotype was seen more than once but under ten times. The chain is built from TRBV24-1 and TRBJ2-3; 9 bases fit TRBD1. Trimming took 4 bases from V and 1 from J; bases not matched to a gene: 8. The CDR3 has 17 residues. Per the germline V gene, CDR1 is KGHDR and CDR2 is SFDVKD. The CDR3 region has the DNA TGTGCCACCAGTGACACCGCCGGGACAGGGCGCACAGATACGCAGTATTTT. This translates into CATSDTAGTGRTDTQYF.

Only a few counts were recorded for this clonotype. V and J are TRBV3-2 and TRBJ2-5; whether TRBD1, the table's D call, matches the DNA was not checked. TRBV3-2 is reported as a pseudogene. There are 19 residues in the CDR3. The CDR3 sequence is CASSQKRPPGGSVRETQYF. The CDR3 nucleotides read TGTGCCAGCAGCCAAAAGAGGCCCCCGGGGGGGTCTGTCCGAGAGACCCAGTACTTC.

The V and J genes are TRBV5-1 and TRBJ1-5; D is perhaps TRBD1 (6 bases). The CDR3 loop spans 15 amino acids. V lost 0 bases, J lost 4 bases, and 11 bases lay in between. The V gene's germline CDR1 is SGHRS and CDR2 YFSETQ. CDR3 region: CASSLGGQPNQPQHF. In DNA form, the CDR3 reads TGCGCCAGCAGCTTGGGCGGACAGCCGAATCAGCCCCAGCATTTT.

This clonotype came up a few times. Here the CDR3 reads CASSQVVASSGANVLTF. In DNA form, the CDR3 reads TGCGCCAGCAGCCAAGTGGTGGCGAGCTCTGGGGCCAACGTCCTGACTTTC. This chain links TRBV4-1 with TRBJ2-6; D gene ambiguous. V lost 1 base, J lost 0 bases, and 10 bases lay in between. The CDR3 consists of 17 residues. Germline CDR1 reads MGHRA; CDR2 reads YSYEKL.

In DNA, the CDR3 is TGTGCCAGCAGTTTATCAGGGCGATATACTGAAGCTTTCTTT. Translated: CASSLSGRYTEAFF. The V and J genes are TRBV12-3 or TRBV12-4 and TRBJ1-1; a possible D gene is TRBD1 (5 bases). CDR3 length equals 14 residues. With 2 bases removed from V and 5 bases from J, the gap between germline ends came to 12 bases.

This clonotype was seen only a few times. The chain employs TRBV7-9 and TRBJ1-2; 7 bases are shared with TRBD1. Germline V lookup: CDR1 SEHNR, CDR2 FQNEAQ (reference sequence). V gave up 5 bases and J gave up 3 bases; unmatched junction bases: 6. CDR3 length: 14 residues. The CDR3: CASSAPGGDYGYTF. The CDR3 DNA reads as TGTGCCAGCAGCGCCCCAGGGGGGGACTATGGCTACACCTTC.

This clonotype was counted between two and nine times. The genes are TRBV7-2 and TRBJ1-5; 7 bases align to TRBD1. The ends lost 5 bases at V and 6 bases at J; junction bases unmatched: 10. Germline-derived CDR1 and CDR2 are SGHTA and FQGNSA. This CDR3 contains 15 residues. The CDR3 bases are TGTGCCAGCAGCCCCGAACAGGGGTGGGGTCAGCCCCAGCATTTT. As protein: CASSPEQGWGQPQHF.

This clonotype was found many times. The J gene is TRBJ1-1, the V gene TRBV28; tentatively, D is TRBD1 (6 bases). V lost 7 bases and J 8 bases, leaving 14 bases between the germline ends. The germline V gene has CDR1 MDHEN and CDR2 SYDVKM. CDR3 size: 12 residues. The CDR3 reads CASISPGGEAFF. CDR3 bases: TGTGCCAGCATCTCACCGGGGGGCGAAGCTTTCTTT.

This clonotype was counted ten times or more. V usage is TRBV5-1 and J usage is TRBJ2-7, with D possibly TRBD1 on 6 matching bases. With 0 bases removed from V and 5 bases from J, the gap between germline ends came to 15 bases. CDR1 is SGHRS, CDR2 YFSETQ, per germline. This CDR3 region has 15 residues. CDR3 region: CASSLDQRGIDEQYF. In DNA form, the CDR3 reads TGCGCCAGCAGCTTGGATCAAAGGGGGATAGACGAGCAGTACTTC.

The sample holds a few counts of this clonotype. The rearrangement joins TRBV4-1 to TRBJ2-7, with 8 nucleotides matching TRBD1. V was clipped by 4 bases and J by 6 bases; unmatched bases: 5. This CDR3 contains 13 residues. Germline CDR1 and CDR2: MGHRA and YSYEKL. The CDR3 nucleotides are TGCGCCAGCAGCCTGGACAGGGAGAGCGAGCAGTACTTC. It encodes CASSLDRESEQYF.

This clonotype was counted a few times. CDR3 residues: CASSYWGTLNEKLFF. Written as DNA, the CDR3 is TGTGCCAGCAGTTACTGGGGGACCCTTAATGAAAAACTGTTTTTT. The genes are TRBV6-5 and TRBJ1-4, with D possibly TRBD1 on 5 matching bases. This CDR3 is 15 amino acids long. Trimming removed 1 base at V and 4 bases at J, with 10 bases between. The germline V gene encodes CDR1 MNHEY and CDR2 SVGAGI.

The sample holds many counts of this clonotype. V and J are TRBV5-1 and TRBJ2-5; a weak D match, TRBD2 (5 bases). The CDR3 is 14 amino acids. Trimming took off 1 base at V and 2 bases at J, with 9 bases between the two ends. Germline V gives CDR1 SGHRS, CDR2 YFSETQ. DNA of the CDR3: TGCGCCAGCAGCTTGACCGGGATACAAGAGACCCAGTACTTC. Encoded protein: CASSLTGIQETQYF.

The chain is built from TRBV4-3 and TRBJ1-1; no firm D call. Germline CDR1 is LGHNA and CDR2 is YSLEER. Trimming stripped 1 base from V and 5 bases from J, with 23 bases between. The CDR3 sequence is 18 residues long. The CDR3 region is CASSQASVGSVVGTEAFF. The CDR3 DNA sequence: TGCGCCAGCAGCCAAGCCTCGGTGGGATCAGTCGTGGGGACTGAAGCTTTCTTT.

This chain joins TRBV20-1 and TRBJ2-5, with 10 bases that match TRBD1. Germline V gives CDR1 DFQATT, CDR2 SNEGSKA (reference sequence). The junction had 6 bases not matched to a gene; V was cut back by 3 bases and J by 5 bases. The CDR3 runs 14 residues. The CDR3 bases are TGCAGTGCTAGCAGGACAGGGGGTGGGGAGACCCAGTACTTC. It translates to CSASRTGGGETQYF.

The V and J genes are TRBV7-2 and TRBJ1-2; weak D call: TRBD1 (6 bases). There are 15 residues in the CDR3. Trimming shortened V by 5 bases and J by 4 bases, and 17 bases separated the two germline ends. Germline CDR1 is SGHTA and CDR2 is FQGNSA. This chain's CDR3 is CASSQTPGGFYGYTF. DNA for the CDR3: TGTGCCAGCAGCCAGACCCCGGGGGGCTTCTATGGCTACACCTTC.

There are a few counts of this clonotype. CDR3 sequence reads: CASSPEERAWDTDTQYF. In DNA, the CDR3 is TGTGCCAGCTCACCAGAAGAGAGGGCGTGGGACACAGATACGCAGTATTTT. J is TRBJ2-3 and V is TRBV18; D is perhaps TRBD2 (5 bases). This CDR3 comprises 17 residues. Trimming removed 2 bases at V and 2 bases at J, with 17 bases between. The germline CDR1 and CDR2 sequences are KGHSH and LQKENI.

The chain employs TRBV7-3 and TRBJ2-2; D unclear. The CDR3 has 13 residues. Germline V gives CDR1 SGHTA, CDR2 FQGTGA. Trimming pared 5 bases from V and 5 bases from J, leaving 9 bases between. CDR3 in amino acids: CASSAYPTGELFF. In nucleotides, the CDR3 is TGTGCCAGCAGCGCGTACCCTACCGGGGAGCTGTTTTTT. The complete variable domain, with remaining parts taken from reference TRBV7-3 and TRBJ2-2, reads GAGVSQTPSNKVTEKGKYVELRCDPISGHTALYWYRQSLGQGPEFLIYFQGTGAADDSGLPNDRFFAVRPEGSVSTLKIQRTERGDSAVYLCASSAYPTGELFFGEGSRLTVL.

This clonotype showed up just a few times. The chain joins TRBV2 to TRBJ2-2, with D possibly TRBD2 on 5 matching bases. This CDR3 region has 13 residues. Germline V CDR1 and CDR2: SNHLY, FYNNEI. Trimming pared 4 bases from V and 7 bases from J, leaving 10 bases between. The CDR3 DNA sequence: TGTGCCAGCAGTGGGGCAGAGGGCGGGGAGCTGTTTTTT. Its protein product is CASSGAEGGELFF.

The CDR3 reads CASSQSIGRGVRGYTF. The CDR3 region has the DNA TGCGCCAGCAGTCAATCGATCGGCAGGGGCGTGCGAGGCTACACCTTC. The chain employs TRBV23-1 and TRBJ1-2, with D perhaps TRBD1 (6 bases). TRBV23-1 is flagged as an ORF with uncertain function. The CDR3 has 16 residues. Trimming pared 0 bases from V and 8 bases from J, leaving 19 bases between.

This clonotype occurred a few times. The chain uses TRBV4-1 and TRBJ1-5; TRBD1 matches at 8 bases. CDR1 MGHRA and CDR2 YSYEKL come from the germline V gene. The CDR3 is 18 amino acids. Trimming removed 1 base from V and 0 bases from J; junction bases left unmatched: 8. The CDR3: CASSQVGTGAYSNQPQHF. DNA of the CDR3: TGCGCCAGCAGCCAAGTCGGGACAGGCGCATATAGCAATCAGCCCCAGCATTTT.

This clonotype has more than one count but fewer than ten. The rearrangement links TRBV7-8 to TRBJ1-5, with D uncertain. The germline CDR1 and CDR2 sequences are SGHVS and FQNEAQ. Trimming shortened V by 2 bases and J by 7 bases, and 12 bases separated the two germline ends. This CDR3 contains 14 residues. The CDR3: CASSLLWGHQPQHF. CDR3 DNA sequence: TGTGCCAGCAGCTTACTTTGGGGTCACCAGCCCCAGCATTTT. Drawing the rest from reference TRBV7-8 and TRBJ1-5, the complete variable domain is GAGVSQSPRYKVAKRGQDVALRCDPISGHVSLFWYQQALGQGPEFLTYFQNEAQLDKSGLPSDRFFAERPEGSVSTLKIQRTQQEDSAVYLCASSLLWGHQPQHFGDGTRLSIL.

Many counts were recorded for this clonotype. This rearrangement joins TRBV7-2 to TRBJ2-2, with TRBD2 identical over 8 bases. With V trimmed by 5 bases and J by 7 bases, 9 bases remained unmatched. Germline CDR1 reads SGHTA; CDR2 reads FQGNSA. CDR3 length: 15 amino acids. CDR3 in DNA: TGTGCCAGCAGCCAGTCCCGGGGGGGCCACGGGGAGCTGTTTTTT. It specifies CASSQSRGGHGELFF.

V and J are TRBV29-1 and TRBJ2-5, with D perhaps assigned TRBD1 or TRBD2 (6 bases each). Trimming cost V 7 bases and J 10 bases, with 22 bases left between them. This CDR3 is built from 13 residues. In germline, CDR1 is SQVTM, CDR2 ANQGSEA. CDR3 bases: TGCAGCGCAGAAGGGGGGTCCTTGGGGGACCAGTACTTC. This sequence encodes CSAEGGSLGDQYF. The whole variable domain, filled in from reference TRBV29-1 and TRBJ2-5, reads SAVISQKPSRDICQRGTSLTIQCQVDSQVTMMFWYRQQPGQSLTLIATANQGSEATYESGFVIDKFPISRPNLTFSTLTVSNMSPEDSSIYLCSAEGGSLGDQYFGPGTRLLVL.

This clonotype was seen ten or more times. The rearrangement links TRBV10-3 to TRBJ2-1; 11 bases map to TRBD2. V lost 10 bases to trimming and J lost 5 bases; unmatched junction nucleotides: 4. The CDR3 contains 13 residues. The V gene's germline CDR1 is ENHRY and CDR2 SYGVKD. Written as DNA, the CDR3 is TGTGCCACCCTAGCGGGGGGTAACAATGAGCAGTTCTTC. Its protein product is CATLAGGNNEQFF.

This clonotype has just a few counts. The chain couples TRBV3-1 to TRBJ2-2; D gene ambiguous. The CDR3 is made up of 12 amino acids. Trimming shortened V by 1 base and J by 7 bases, and 4 bases separated the two germline ends. CDR1 LGHDT and CDR2 YNNKEL come from the germline V gene (reference sequence). DNA for the CDR3: TGTGCCAGCAGCCAAGGAGTCGGGGAGCTGTTTTTT. It encodes CASSQGVGELFF.

This clonotype has only a few counts. This rearrangement joins TRBV5-5 to TRBJ1-1; D not resolved. Germline CDR1 reads SGHKS; CDR2 reads YYEKEE (reference sequence). The V end was cut by 0 bases, the J end by 11 bases, with 8 bases between. This CDR3 has 11 residues. This CDR3 reads CASSLDIVAFF. The CDR3 DNA is TGTGCCAGCAGCTTGGACATCGTGGCTTTCTTT.

The genes are TRBV5-4 and TRBJ2-5; D perhaps matches TRBD1 (5 bases). Trimming pared 0 bases from V and 5 bases from J, leaving 11 bases between. The CDR3 covers 14 residues. Germline V CDR1 and CDR2: SGHNT, YYREEE (reference sequence). This chain's CDR3 is CASSLDRTSETQYF. The CDR3 nucleotides read TGTGCCAGCAGCTTGGACCGGACATCTGAGACCCAGTACTTC.